These 8 T cell receptor beta chains share one sample of origin, sequenced in a study of post-analysis software for immune sequencing data. Whole-study findings and limits: Five or six TRBV segments, TRBV5-6, TRBV5-1 and TRBV20-1 among them, were found more frequent in patients than controls.

These receptors are not linked to any known antigen. Unique molecular identifiers were present in the TCR beta cDNA libraries. TCRdb re-called the PCR reads through MiXCR, storing one row per CDR3 protein. Seen here are 600,000 to 700,000 distinct CDR3 sequences, around 64% observed once, and the top ten hold approximately 11%. The sample comprised blood. The receptor source for this set is a girl aged 2-10 years with multiple sclerosis.

This clonotype was observed a single time. V and J are TRBV5-1 and TRBJ2-3; D is uncertain. V was shortened by 4 bases and J by 4 bases, with 13 bases between the two germline ends. Germline CDR1 reads SGHRS; CDR2 reads YFSETQ. The CDR3 runs to 14 residues. This chain's CDR3 is CASSQQPGADTQYF. The CDR3 nucleotides read TGCGCCAGCAGCCAACAGCCCGGCGCAGATACGCAGTATTTT.

The CDR3 reads CASSRAGGVQETQYF. The CDR3 region has the DNA TGTGCCAGCAGCCGCGCCGGCGGAGTCCAAGAGACCCAGTACTTC. The J gene is TRBJ2-5, the V gene TRBV7-2; D gene uncertain. Germline V gene sequence: CDR1 SGHTA, CDR2 FQGNSA. The ends were cut back, 5 bases at V and 1 base at J, with 14 bases in the middle. The CDR3 is made up of 15 amino acids.

This clonotype has just a few counts. V is TRBV15 and J is TRBJ2-1, with 8 bases matching TRBD2. CDR3 size: 16 residues. Germline CDR1 and CDR2: LNHNV and YYDKDF (reference sequence). Losses at the gene ends were 0 bases for V and 7 bases for J; bases not matched to a gene: 8. The CDR3 sequence is CATSRDGAGGSNEQFF. The CDR3 DNA is TGTGCCACCAGCAGAGATGGGGCGGGAGGTTCAAATGAGCAGTTCTTC.

This clonotype was recorded only once. This chain uses TRBV29-1 with TRBJ2-7; unclear D gene. This CDR3 comprises 13 residues. Trimming stripped 2 bases from V and 2 bases from J, with 10 bases between. CDR1 is SQVTM and CDR2 is ANQGSEA in the germline V gene. CDR3 coding DNA: TGCAGCGTTGAACTTAGCAGAACCTACGAGCAGTACGTC. It encodes CSVELSRTYEQYV.

This sequence joins TRBV5-4 and TRBJ2-1, with no clear D. CDR1 SGHNT and CDR2 YYREEE come from the germline V gene (reference sequence). Between the trimmed V and J ends, which lost 4 bases and 8 bases, there was a span of 22 bases. The CDR3 covers 16 residues. The CDR3 here is CASSILTLPGEDEQFF. The CDR3 coding sequence is TGTGCCAGCAGCATATTGACCCTGCCGGGTGAGGATGAGCAGTTCTTC. Together with reference TRBV5-4 and TRBJ2-1, the CDR3 gives the full variable domain: ETGVTQSPTHLIKTRGQQVTLRCSSQSGHNTVSWYQQALGQGPQFIFQYYREEENGRGNFPPRFSGLQFPNYSSELNVNALELDDSALYLCASSILTLPGEDEQFFGPGTRLTVL.

The rearrangement uses TRBV2 and TRBJ1-6, with 8 bases identical to TRBD1. V shed 8 bases, J shed 10 bases, and the junction held 10 bases outside the gene matches. The CDR3 sequence is 14 residues long. Germline V gene data show CDR1 as SNHLY and CDR2 as FYNNEI. The CDR3 region has the DNA TGTGCCAGCCATCGGACAGGGTCAAGCTCACCCCTCCACTTT. This sequence encodes CASHRTGSSSPLHF.

The chain links TRBV5-1 to TRBJ2-5; 9 nucleotides match TRBD1. The CDR3 is 15 residues long. V lost 4 bases to trimming and J lost 11 bases; unmatched junction nucleotides: 15. The V gene's germline CDR1 is SGHRS and CDR2 YFSETQ. CDR3 residues: CASSLGTGLGDEQYF. CDR3 in DNA: TGCGCCAGCAGCCTCGGGACAGGGTTAGGGGATGAGCAGTACTTC.

This clonotype has a handful of counts. J is TRBJ2-1 and V is TRBV20-1; possible D gene TRBD2, 6 bases. V lost 2 bases and J 9 bases, leaving 17 bases between the germline ends. Germline V gene data show CDR1 as DFQATT and CDR2 as SNEGSKA (reference sequence). The CDR3 runs to 14 residues. CDR3 region: CSARTPGLVSEQFF. The CDR3 DNA reads TGCAGTGCTAGAACCCCGGGACTGGTTTCTGAGCAGTTCTTC.